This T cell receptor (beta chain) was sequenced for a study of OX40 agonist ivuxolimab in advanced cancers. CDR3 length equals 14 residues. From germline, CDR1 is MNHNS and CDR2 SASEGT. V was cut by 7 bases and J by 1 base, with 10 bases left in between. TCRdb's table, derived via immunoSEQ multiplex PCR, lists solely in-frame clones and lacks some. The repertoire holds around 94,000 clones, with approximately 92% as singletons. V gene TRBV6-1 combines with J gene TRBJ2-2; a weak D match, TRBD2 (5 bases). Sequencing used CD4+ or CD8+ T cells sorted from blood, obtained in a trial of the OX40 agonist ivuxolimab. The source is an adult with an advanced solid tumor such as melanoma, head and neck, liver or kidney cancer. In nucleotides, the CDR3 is TGTGCCAGCATTCGGGCGGGGAACACCGGGGAGCTGTTTTTT. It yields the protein CASIRAGNTGELFF.